This T cell receptor beta chain was obtained from a study of T cells after yellow fever vaccination. Background on the study: The fractions with low cell numbers were processed using SMART-Seq v4 Ultra Low Input.

A process of 5'RACE template switching, which added a universal primer site and UMIs, was used to make TCR cDNA. TCRdb redid the calling of the 5' RACE reads with MiXCR, one entry per CDR3 protein. In the table there are approximately 510,000 distinct CDR3 sequences, around a fifth of which are singletons. The CDR3 extends over 16 amino acids. V was trimmed by 0 bases and J by 2 bases, leaving 10 bases between them. The germline V gene has CDR1 SGHTA and CDR2 FQGNSA. This clonotype has only a few counts. Sequenced material: PBMCs, taken roughly 20 days after the first yellow fever vaccination. The sequence was obtained from a man aged 18 to 30 who received the YFV17D yellow fever vaccine. The chain recombines TRBV7-2 with TRBJ1-4; D possibly corresponds to TRBD1 (5 bases). The chain's CDR3 is CASSLAGVGTNEKLFF. The CDR3 DNA sequence: TGTGCCAGCAGCTTAGCAGGGGTTGGGACTAATGAAAAACTGTTTTTT.